The entry below describes one TCR beta chain. These data originate in a study of control samples from healthy donors and cancer patients. Clones were read by immunoSEQ multiplex PCR, and TCRdb kept only the in-frame ones, dropping some. The data show 98,000 or so clones, 70% to 85% seen once. Unmatched junction bases numbered 4, after V lost 5 bases and J lost 2 bases. The CDR3 runs to 15 residues. CDR1 is SNHLY, CDR2 FYNNEI, per germline. The sequence was obtained from a man younger than 35 in good health. Input material: blood. The chain couples TRBV2 to TRBJ1-3, with TRBD1 matching over 9 bases. For the CDR3, the DNA is TGTGCCAGCAGTTTCGGACAGGGGACTGGAAACACCATATATTTT. Its translation: CASSFGQGTGNTIYF.